Listed here are 8 T cell receptor beta chains from one sample, sequenced in a study of OX40 agonist ivuxolimab in advanced cancers. Method: immunoSEQ multiplex PCR; TCRdb's copy keeps in-frame clones and lacks some. Here the sample spans tens of thousands of clones, about 93% being singletons. The sample consisted of CD4+ or CD8+ T cells sorted from blood, taken in a trial of the OX40 agonist ivuxolimab. Receptors originate from an adult with an advanced solid tumor such as melanoma, head and neck, liver or kidney cancer.

The genes are TRBV5-1 and TRBJ2-1, with D unclear. This CDR3 comprises 16 residues. CDR1 and CDR2 (germline): SGHRS, YFSETQ. V was pared by 4 bases and J by 4 bases, with 18 bases between. The CDR3 DNA follows: TGCGCCAGCAGCAAAACAACCCCCGCTCTATACAATGAGCAGTTCTTC. This sequence encodes CASSKTTPALYNEQFF.

J is TRBJ2-3 and V is TRBV5-1, with a possible D match to TRBD2 (6 bases). There are 15 residues in the CDR3. V was clipped by 0 bases and J by 0 bases, with 8 bases between them. Germline assignment: CDR1 SGHRS and CDR2 YFSETQ. Here the CDR3 DNA reads TGCGCCAGCAGCTTGGCGGGAGCGAGCACAGATACGCAGTATTTT. Protein sequence: CASSLAGASTDTQYF.

This clone was detected only a few times. The CDR3 loop is CASSGQSNQPQHF. CDR3 coding DNA: TGTGCCAGTAGTGGCCAGAGCAATCAGCCCCAGCATTTT. This chain connects TRBV19 to TRBJ1-5; D call uncertain. Trimming removed 5 bases from V and 1 base from J, with 6 bases in between. There are 13 residues in the CDR3. Germline loops: CDR1 LNHDA, CDR2 SQIVND (reference sequence).

This clone was observed once. The J gene is TRBJ2-1, the V gene TRBV29-1, with D perhaps TRBD2 (5 bases). V gave up 6 bases and J gave up 10 bases, with 7 bases separating them. This CDR3 is 9 amino acids long. Germline V gene lookup returns CDR1 SQVTM and CDR2 ANQGSEA. CDR3 in DNA: TGCAGCGTCGAGCGGGAGCAGTTCTTC. Its protein is CSVEREQFF.

The CDR3 region has the DNA TGTGCCAGCAGTTTAACCCGGTTGGGGGGTTCCTACGAGCAGTACTTC. Protein sequence: CASSLTRLGGSYEQYF. This chain links TRBV27 with TRBJ2-7, with a possible D match to TRBD2 (6 bases). Trimming left V 2 bases short and J 1 base short, with 15 bases between. The CDR3 contains 16 residues. CDR1 MNHEY and CDR2 SMNVEV come from the germline V gene (reference sequence).

This rearrangement joins TRBV27 to TRBJ1-3, with 9 bases that match TRBD1. Germline V gives CDR1 MNHEY, CDR2 SMNVEV (reference sequence). The CDR3 totals 17 residues. V lost 5 bases and J lost 3; bases outside the gene matches: 11. CDR3 protein: CASSRTGQGFRGNTIYF. In nucleotides, the CDR3 is TGTGCCAGCAGTCGCACGGGACAGGGCTTTCGTGGAAACACCATATATTTT.

The chain combines TRBV2 with TRBJ2-5; TRBD1 agrees at 9 bases. Looked up from germline, CDR1 is SNHLY and CDR2 is FYNNEI. V shed 7 bases and J 3 bases; nucleotides not matched to a gene: 6. The CDR3 sequence is 14 residues long. The CDR3: CASNRGDREETQYF. CDR3 sequence (DNA): TGTGCCAGCAACCGGGGGGACAGGGAAGAGACCCAGTACTTC.

This clone was observed a handful of times. The genes are TRBV29-1 and TRBJ1-1, with TRBD1 matching 7 bases. Per germline, CDR1 SQVTM and CDR2 ANQGSEA. V was pared by 6 bases and J by 2 bases, with 9 bases of the junction left unmatched. The CDR3 extends over 14 amino acids. CDR3 in amino acids: CSVVRGAENTEAFF. The CDR3 nucleotides read TGCAGCGTGGTCAGGGGGGCGGAAAACACTGAAGCTTTCTTT.